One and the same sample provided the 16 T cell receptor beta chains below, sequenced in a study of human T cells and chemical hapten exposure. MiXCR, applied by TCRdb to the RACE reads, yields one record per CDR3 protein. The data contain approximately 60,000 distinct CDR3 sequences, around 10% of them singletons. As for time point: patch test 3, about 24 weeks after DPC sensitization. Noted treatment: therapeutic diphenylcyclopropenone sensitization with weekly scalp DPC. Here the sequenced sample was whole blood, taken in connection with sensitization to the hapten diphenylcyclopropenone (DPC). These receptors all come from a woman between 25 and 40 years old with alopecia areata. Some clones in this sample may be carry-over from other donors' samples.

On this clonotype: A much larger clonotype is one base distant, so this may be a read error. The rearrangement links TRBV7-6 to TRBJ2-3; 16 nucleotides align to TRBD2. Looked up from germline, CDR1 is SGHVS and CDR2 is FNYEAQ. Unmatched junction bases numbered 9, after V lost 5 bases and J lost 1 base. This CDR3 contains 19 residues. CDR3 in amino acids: CASSTGLAGGTGGTDTQYF. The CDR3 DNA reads TGTGCCAGCAGCACGGGACTAGCGGGAGGGACGGGCGGCACAGATACGCAGTATTTT.

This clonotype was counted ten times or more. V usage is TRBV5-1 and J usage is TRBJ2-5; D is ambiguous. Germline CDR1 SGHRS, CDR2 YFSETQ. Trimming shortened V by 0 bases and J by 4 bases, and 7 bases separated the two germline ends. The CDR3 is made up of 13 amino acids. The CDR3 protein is CASSLDTGETQYF. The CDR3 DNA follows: TGCGCCAGCAGCTTGGACACTGGAGAGACCCAGTACTTC.

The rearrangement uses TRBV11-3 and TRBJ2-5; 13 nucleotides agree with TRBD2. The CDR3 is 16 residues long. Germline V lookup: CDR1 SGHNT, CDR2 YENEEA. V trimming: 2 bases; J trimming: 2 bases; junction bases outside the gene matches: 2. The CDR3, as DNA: TGTGCCAGCAGCTTACCGGGACTAGCGGGACAAGAGACCCAGTACTTC. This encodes CASSLPGLAGQETQYF.

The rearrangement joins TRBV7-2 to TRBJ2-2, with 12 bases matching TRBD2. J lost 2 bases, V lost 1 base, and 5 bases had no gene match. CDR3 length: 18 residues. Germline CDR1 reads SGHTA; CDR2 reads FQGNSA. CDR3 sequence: CASSLDGLAGLNTGELFF. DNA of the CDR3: TGTGCCAGCAGCTTAGATGGACTAGCGGGGTTAAACACCGGGGAGCTGTTTTTT.

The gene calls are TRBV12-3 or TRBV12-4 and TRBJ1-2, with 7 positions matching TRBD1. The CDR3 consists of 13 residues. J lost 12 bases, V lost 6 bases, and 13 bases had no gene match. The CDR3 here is CASSPRQGPGDTF. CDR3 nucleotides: TGTGCCAGCAGCCCCCGACAGGGCCCCGGGGACACCTTC.

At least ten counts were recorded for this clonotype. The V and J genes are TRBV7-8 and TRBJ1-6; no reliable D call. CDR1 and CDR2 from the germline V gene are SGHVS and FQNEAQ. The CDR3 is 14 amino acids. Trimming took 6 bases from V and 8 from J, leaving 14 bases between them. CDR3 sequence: CASRRVNADSPLHF. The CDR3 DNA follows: TGTGCCAGCAGGCGGGTCAATGCGGATTCACCCCTCCACTTT. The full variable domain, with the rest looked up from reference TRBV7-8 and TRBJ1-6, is GAGVSQSPRYKVAKRGQDVALRCDPISGHVSLFWYQQALGQGPEFLTYFQNEAQLDKSGLPSDRFFAERPEGSVSTLKIQRTQQEDSAVYLCASRRVNADSPLHFGNGTRLTVT.

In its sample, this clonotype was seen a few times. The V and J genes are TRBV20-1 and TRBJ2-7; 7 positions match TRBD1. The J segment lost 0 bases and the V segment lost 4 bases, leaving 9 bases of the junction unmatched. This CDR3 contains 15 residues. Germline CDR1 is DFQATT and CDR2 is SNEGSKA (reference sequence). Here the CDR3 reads CSAIPGTANSYEQYF. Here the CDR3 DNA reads TGCAGTGCTATCCCCGGGACAGCGAACTCCTACGAGCAGTACTTC.

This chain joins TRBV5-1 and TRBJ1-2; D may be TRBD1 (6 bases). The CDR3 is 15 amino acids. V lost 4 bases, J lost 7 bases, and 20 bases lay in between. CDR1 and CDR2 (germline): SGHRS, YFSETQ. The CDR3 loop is CASSPDSRSGRGYTF. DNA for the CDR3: TGCGCCAGCAGCCCGGACAGCAGGTCGGGCCGTGGCTACACCTTC.

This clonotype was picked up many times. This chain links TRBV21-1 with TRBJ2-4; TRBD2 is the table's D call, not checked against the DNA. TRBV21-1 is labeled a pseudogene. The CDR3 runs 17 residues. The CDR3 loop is CASSNLLAGEDNHIQYF. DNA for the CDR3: TGTGCCAGCAGCAACTTACTAGCGGGAGAGGATAATCACATTCAGTACTTC.

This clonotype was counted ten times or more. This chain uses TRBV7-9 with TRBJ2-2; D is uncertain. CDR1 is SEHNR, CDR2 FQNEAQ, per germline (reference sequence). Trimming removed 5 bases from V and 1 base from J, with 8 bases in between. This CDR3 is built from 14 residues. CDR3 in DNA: TGTGCCAGCAGCCCGACAATGAACACCGGGGAGCTGTTTTTT. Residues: CASSPTMNTGELFF.

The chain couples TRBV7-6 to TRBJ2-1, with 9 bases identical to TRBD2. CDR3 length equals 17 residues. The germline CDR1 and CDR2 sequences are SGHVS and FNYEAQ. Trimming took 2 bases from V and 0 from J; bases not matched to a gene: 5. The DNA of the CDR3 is TGTGCCAGCAGCTTATTGCTAGCGGGGAGCTCCTACAATGAGCAGTTCTTC. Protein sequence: CASSLLLAGSSYNEQFF. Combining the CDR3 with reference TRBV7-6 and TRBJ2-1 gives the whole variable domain GAGVSQSPRYKVTKRGQDVALRCDPISGHVSLYWYRQALGQGPEFLTYFNYEAQQDKSGLPNDRFSAERPEGSISTLTIQRTEQRDSAMYRCASSLLLAGSSYNEQFFGPGTRLTVL.

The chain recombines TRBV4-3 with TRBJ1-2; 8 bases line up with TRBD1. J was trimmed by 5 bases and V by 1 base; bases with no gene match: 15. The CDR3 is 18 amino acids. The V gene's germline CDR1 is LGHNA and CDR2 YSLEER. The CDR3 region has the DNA TGCGCCAGCAGCCAAGGGGCCGACAGGGGCGGGTTCTTTTATGGCTACACCTTC. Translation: CASSQGADRGGFFYGYTF.

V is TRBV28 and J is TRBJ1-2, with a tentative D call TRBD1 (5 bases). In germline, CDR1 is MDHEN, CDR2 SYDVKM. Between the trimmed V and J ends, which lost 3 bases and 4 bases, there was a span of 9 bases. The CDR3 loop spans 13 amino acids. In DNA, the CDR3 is TGTGCCAGCAGTTTTGCCAGGGCCTATGGCTACACCTTC. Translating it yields CASSFARAYGYTF.

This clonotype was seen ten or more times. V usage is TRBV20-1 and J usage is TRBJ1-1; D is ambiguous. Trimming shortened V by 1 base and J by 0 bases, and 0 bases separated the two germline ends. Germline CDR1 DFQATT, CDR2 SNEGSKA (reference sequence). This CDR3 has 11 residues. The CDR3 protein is CSARVNTEAFF. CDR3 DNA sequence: TGCAGTGCTAGAGTGAACACTGAAGCTTTCTTT.

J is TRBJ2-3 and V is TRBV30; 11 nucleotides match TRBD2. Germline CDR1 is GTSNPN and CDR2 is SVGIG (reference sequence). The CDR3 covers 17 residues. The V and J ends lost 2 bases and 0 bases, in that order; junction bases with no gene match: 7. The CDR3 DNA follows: TGTGCCTGGAGTACCGGGACTAGCGGAGCTAGCACAGATACGCAGTATTTT. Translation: CAWSTGTSGASTDTQYF. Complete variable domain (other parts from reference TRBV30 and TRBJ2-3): SQTIHQWPATLVQPVGSPLSLECTVEGTSNPNLYWYRQAAGRGLQLLFYSVGIGQISSEVPQNLSASRPQDRQFILSSKKLLLSDSGFYLCAWSTGTSGASTDTQYFGPGTRLTVL.

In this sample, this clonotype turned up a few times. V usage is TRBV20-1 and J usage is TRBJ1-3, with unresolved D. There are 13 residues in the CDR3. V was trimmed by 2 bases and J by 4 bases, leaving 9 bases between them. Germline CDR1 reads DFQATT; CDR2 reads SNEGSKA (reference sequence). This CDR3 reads CSARWAPGNTIYF. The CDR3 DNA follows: TGCAGTGCTAGATGGGCGCCAGGAAACACCATATATTTT.